These 15 T cell receptor beta chains were all obtained from the same sample, sequenced in a study of type 1 regulatory T cells. The antigens for these receptors are not known. TCRdb called the reads again in MiXCR, with one record for every CDR3 protein. This table holds 20,000 to 30,000 distinct CDR3 sequences, 55% to 80% found once. Material for sequencing was cultured T cells, either the whole culture or a sorted T cell fraction (not recorded which). Subset denoted: Tr1-enriched cell product generated in vitro against host alloantigens. The source of these receptors is a human donor in good health.

The gene calls are TRBV7-9 and TRBJ2-7, with D possibly matching TRBD1 (5 bases). Germline CDR1 and CDR2: SEHNR and FQNEAQ (reference sequence). V dropped 3 bases and J dropped 4 bases, with 19 bases sitting between them. This CDR3 region has 16 residues. This CDR3 is CASSFYTGNTAYEQYF. CDR3 in DNA: TGTGCCAGCAGCTTTTACACAGGAAATACGGCTTACGAGCAGTACTTC.

This clonotype turned up a few times. The rearrangement uses TRBV20-1 and TRBJ2-5, with TRBD2 identical over 10 bases. The CDR3 covers 15 residues. V trimming: 6 bases; J trimming: 5 bases; junction bases outside the gene matches: 12. The V gene's germline CDR1 is DFQATT and CDR2 SNEGSKA (reference sequence). As DNA, the CDR3 is TGCAGTGCCCACCTTCTAGCGGGGGTCGGGGAGACCCAGTACTTC. As protein: CSAHLLAGVGETQYF.

The chain uses TRBV4-2 and TRBJ2-5; 7 positions match TRBD2. CDR1 is LGHNA and CDR2 is YNFKEQ in the germline V gene. The CDR3 extends over 17 amino acids. J gave up 5 bases and V 4 bases, and 16 bases lay outside the gene matches. This chain's CDR3 is CASSPRVTGGLAETQYF. DNA for the CDR3: TGTGCCAGCAGCCCACGGGTCACCGGGGGGTTGGCTGAGACCCAGTACTTC.

The chain links TRBV6-1 to TRBJ1-1, with a weak D call TRBD1 (6 bases). The length of the CDR3 is 14 residues. Trimming took 4 bases from V and 6 from J, leaving 15 bases between them. Germline loops: CDR1 MNHNS, CDR2 SASEGT. In DNA form, the CDR3 reads TGTGCCAGCAGTGTGGGCAGGGGATCTGCTGAAGCTTTCTTT. It yields the protein CASSVGRGSAEAFF.

The chain is built from TRBV7-3 and TRBJ1-2; D unclear. Germline V gene data show CDR1 as SGHTA and CDR2 as FQGTGA. CDR3 length: 12 amino acids. The V end lost 1 base, the J end lost 4 bases, and 4 bases lay between the germline ends. CDR3 amino acids: CASSLNGYGYTF. In DNA, the CDR3 is TGTGCCAGCAGCTTAAATGGCTATGGCTACACCTTC.

The J gene is TRBJ1-1, the V gene TRBV5-1, with D unclear. CDR3 length: 13 amino acids. CDR1 and CDR2 (germline): SGHRS, YFSETQ. V lost 1 base, J lost 5 bases, and 9 bases lay in between. CDR3 DNA: TGCGCCAGCAGCTTGTTGCCGGGGACTGAAGCTTTCTTT. Translation: CASSLLPGTEAFF.

This chain links TRBV3-1 with TRBJ2-6, with TRBD1 matching over 7 bases. Germline V gene lookup returns CDR1 LGHDT and CDR2 YNNKEL (reference sequence). With V trimmed by 2 bases and J by 0 bases, 4 bases remained unmatched. The CDR3 runs to 17 residues. As DNA, the CDR3 is TGTGCCAGCAGCCAATCAGGGGGTCGCTCTGGGGCCAACGTCCTGACTTTC. Residues: CASSQSGGRSGANVLTF. Supplemented by reference TRBV3-1 and TRBJ2-6, the full variable domain reads DTAVSQTPKYLVTQMGNDKSIKCEQNLGHDTMYWYKQDSKKFLKIMFSYNNKELIINETVPNRFSPKSPDKAHLNLHINSLELGDSAVYFCASSQSGGRSGANVLTFGAGSRLTVL.

This clonotype was recorded a few times. Here the CDR3 DNA reads TGCAGTGCTAGAGACGGGGGGCTAAGGGAGCAGTTCTTC. It codes for CSARDGGLREQFF. The chain is built from TRBV20-1 and TRBJ2-1; possible D gene TRBD2, 7 bases. The CDR3 contains 13 residues. Trimming removed 0 bases from V and 10 bases from J, with 13 bases in between. The germline V gene encodes CDR1 DFQATT and CDR2 SNEGSKA (reference sequence).

The chain uses TRBV2 and TRBJ2-4; D not resolved. Between the trimmed V and J ends, which lost 2 bases and 0 bases, there was a span of 11 bases. This CDR3 is built from 16 residues. Per germline, CDR1 SNHLY and CDR2 FYNNEI. The CDR3: CASSELDLAAKNIQYF. CDR3 in DNA: TGTGCCAGCAGTGAACTAGATTTGGCAGCCAAAAACATTCAGTACTTC.

This clonotype was seen more than once but under ten times. The rearrangement links TRBV7-3 to TRBJ2-3, with D possibly being TRBD1 or TRBD2 (5 bases each). CDR1 is SGHTA and CDR2 is FQGTGA in the germline V gene. Trimming left V 2 bases short and J 2 bases short, with 11 bases between. The CDR3 is 15 residues long. CDR3 region: CASSLLGGYTDTQYF. CDR3 coding DNA: TGTGCCAGCAGCTTACTTGGGGGTTACACAGATACGCAGTATTTT.

V is TRBV6-5 and J is TRBJ2-2; D assignment may be TRBD1 or TRBD2 (5 bases each). The V gene's germline CDR1 is MNHEY and CDR2 SVGAGI. CDR3 length: 16 amino acids. V dropped 0 bases and J dropped 5 bases, with 13 bases sitting between them. The CDR3 sequence is CASSYSKGRGTGELFF. The CDR3 nucleotides are TGTGCCAGCAGTTACTCAAAGGGGAGAGGGACCGGGGAGCTGTTTTTT.

This chain connects TRBV6-1 to TRBJ1-5; 7 bases fit TRBD1. Germline trimming cut 1 base from V and 5 bases from J; bases unmatched to any gene: 2. The CDR3 runs to 14 residues. The V gene's germline CDR1 is MNHNS and CDR2 SASEGT. The CDR3 reads CASSEGQGHQPQHF. The CDR3, as DNA: TGTGCCAGCAGTGAAGGACAGGGCCATCAGCCCCAGCATTTT.

This clonotype occurred once. The chain uses TRBV6-2 or TRBV6-3 and TRBJ2-5; 11 bases are a match to TRBD1. This CDR3 spans 16 amino acids. Germline V gene lookup returns CDR1 MNHEY and CDR2 SVGEGT. Trimming at V came to 4 bases and at J to 6 bases, leaving 10 bases not matched to a gene. The CDR3 spells CASSFLGQGVRQTQYF. As DNA, the CDR3 is TGTGCCAGCAGTTTTTTGGGACAGGGGGTTCGGCAGACCCAGTACTTC.

The genes are TRBV6-1 and TRBJ2-2; weak D call: TRBD2 (5 bases). The germline CDR1 and CDR2 sequences are MNHNS and SASEGT. This CDR3 has 18 amino acids. The germline V and J ends were trimmed by 7 bases and 3 bases, with 24 bases remaining between them. This chain's CDR3 is CASTPRASRTWYTGELFF. CDR3 sequence (DNA): TGTGCCAGCACCCCTAGGGCTAGCCGAACGTGGTACACCGGGGAGCTGTTTTTT.

The chain uses TRBV10-3 and TRBJ1-3, with D unresolved. Germline-derived CDR1 and CDR2 are ENHRY and SYGVKD. The V and J ends lost 3 bases and 9 bases respectively, with 9 bases between them. The CDR3 length is 12 residues. CDR3 nucleotide sequence: TGTGCCATCAGTGAAGGCGTGCTCACCATATATTTT. Translation gives CAISEGVLTIYF.